What follows is one T cell receptor beta chain and its context. This CDR3 region has 17 residues. Germline trimming cut 6 bases from V and 4 bases from J; bases unmatched to any gene: 11. Germline CDR1 and CDR2: SGHRS and YFSETQ. This sample is part of a study of cytotoxic CD8 clonotypes in ibrutinib-treated CLL. Only in-frame clones appear in the TCRdb table, and some are missing; sequencing was by immunoSEQ multiplex PCR. The repertoire holds 200,000 to 250,000 clones, with 60% to 80% as singletons. The rearrangement uses TRBV5-1 and TRBJ2-6, with 9 positions matching TRBD1. The sequences come from PBMCs, collected after 12 months of ibrutinib treatment. The sequence derives from a human donor with chronic lymphocytic leukemia. This chain's CDR3 is CASNTGTGITGANVLTF. As DNA, the CDR3 is TGCGCCAGCAACACCGGGACAGGGATAACCGGGGCCAACGTCCTGACTTTC. The entire variable domain, with the rest obtained from reference TRBV5-1 and TRBJ2-6, is as follows: KAGVTQTPRYLIKTRGQQVTLSCSPISGHRSVSWYQQTPGQGLQFLFEYFSETQRNKGNFPGRFSGRQFSNSRSEMNVSTLELGDSALYLCASNTGTGITGANVLTFGAGSRLTVL.